This T cell receptor beta chain was profiled in a study of blood T cell repertoires in COVID-19. At the level of the study: T cells, B-cell-depleted T cells, or PBMCs supplied cDNA or gDNA.

V was cut by 5 bases and J by 0 bases, with 8 bases left in between. CDR3 length: 14 amino acids. The germline V gene encodes CDR1 SGHVS and CDR2 FNYEAQ. Enrolment of Seattle patients took place during active infection, and they were followed longitudinally. As processed by the authors: Amplifying reference gene primers gave estimates of nucleated cell counts. Sequencing used immunoSEQ multiplex PCR; TCRdb keeps in-frame clones, though not all of them. The V and J calls and the clone size are those of that table, but D and trimming were determined from the DNA. The sample lists approximately 210,000 clones, around 84% occurring once.

Sequenced sample: peripheral blood. The origin of this receptor is a middle-aged man with COVID-19, enrolled during active disease. The chain links TRBV7-6 to TRBJ2-1; D call uncertain. The CDR3 region is CASSPLGSYNEQFF. In nucleotides, the CDR3 is TGTGCCAGCAGCCCCCTAGGCTCCTACAATGAGCAGTTCTTC.